Sequencing of this T cell receptor (beta chain) was carried out in a study of shared clonotypes between healthy human individuals. Naive CD8 cells were CD45RO-negative, positively selected for CCR7, excluding terminally differentiated effector memory CD45RA+ cells. Regarding this clone: The antigen is undetermined.

V lost 3 bases, J lost 1 base, and 10 bases lay in between. Germline V gene data show CDR1 as SGDLS and CDR2 as YYNGEE. CDR3 length equals 14 residues. General study results and limits: Generation probabilities of non-shared clonotypes were lower (relative to those shared by all four donors). Sharing across four donors was highest in naive CD4 (around 5%) and lowest in memory CD8 (about 0.4%).

Per sorted-subset replicate PCR, input was 150 to 250 ng DNA, representing some 30,000 T cell genomes. Using immunoSEQ multiplex PCR, the repertoire was profiled, and TCRdb retains in-frame clones only, with some absent. Of roughly 1,800,000 clones listed, about 95% are singletons. This sequence was found in a man between 18 and 35 years old in good health. The source material was naive CD8+ T cells sorted from blood. The rearrangement joins TRBV9 to TRBJ1-2; D gene uncertain. CDR3 bases: TGTGCCAGCAGCGGATCGACGGGTAACTATGGCTACACCTTC. Amino acids: CASSGSTGNYGYTF.